The 18 T cell receptor beta chains given below trace back to one sample, sequenced in a study of shared clonotypes between healthy human individuals. Some clones are missing from TCRdb's copy, which holds only in-frame ones; the method was immunoSEQ multiplex PCR. The sample contains roughly 410,000 clones, about 96% of which appear only once. Sequencing was done on a sample of memory CD8+ T cells sorted from blood. As for subset: CD45RO+ cells pooled with CCR7-negative TemRA cells. The receptors were sampled from a man aged 30 to 39 in good health.

The chain combines TRBV11-2 with TRBJ2-3, with a tentative D call TRBD2 (6 bases). The V gene's germline CDR1 is SGHAT and CDR2 FQNNGV. V was shortened by 5 bases and J by 2 bases, with 14 bases between the two germline ends. This CDR3 has 15 residues. The DNA for the CDR3 is TGTGCCAGCAGCCACGGGGGACCGTCCACAGATACGCAGTATTTT. This gives the protein CASSHGGPSTDTQYF.

CDR3 bases: TGTGCCAGCAGCCAACAACAGGGTAAAGCTTTCTTT. Residues: CASSQQQGKAFF. The chain carries TRBV6-5 and TRBJ1-1; D is perhaps TRBD1 (6 bases). Germline V lookup: CDR1 MNHEY, CDR2 SVGAGI. The germline V and J ends were trimmed by 6 bases and 9 bases, with 14 bases remaining between them. The CDR3 contains 12 residues.

The V call is TRBV27, the J call TRBJ2-5; 8 nucleotides align to TRBD2. The CDR3 is made up of 13 amino acids. The germline CDR1 and CDR2 sequences are MNHEY and SMNVEV (reference sequence). Trimming at V came to 9 bases and at J to 5 bases, leaving 8 bases not matched to a gene. This CDR3 reads CASKRESWETQYF. The DNA for the CDR3 is TGTGCCAGTAAGCGGGAGAGTTGGGAGACCCAGTACTTC.

This chain uses TRBV28 with TRBJ2-3; 10 nucleotides agree with TRBD2. Unmatched junction bases numbered 6, after V lost 3 bases and J lost 3 bases. The CDR3 loop spans 16 amino acids. Germline lookup yields CDR1 MDHEN and CDR2 SYDVKM. The DNA for the CDR3 is TGTGCCAGCAGTTTCCCTAGCGGGAGTTCGACAGATACGCAGTATTTT. Amino acids: CASSFPSGSSTDTQYF.

This chain joins TRBV28 and TRBJ2-7; unclear D gene. CDR1 and CDR2 from the germline V gene are MDHEN and SYDVKM. This CDR3 is 13 amino acids long. V dropped 4 bases and J dropped 0 bases, with 7 bases sitting between them. The CDR3 DNA follows: TGTGCCAGCAGTTCGGGCAGCTCCTACGAGCAGTACTTC. Translation: CASSSGSSYEQYF.

The chain couples TRBV6-5 to TRBJ2-1; D possibly uses TRBD1 or TRBD2 (5 bases each). V was pared by 10 bases and J by 2 bases, with 9 bases between. Germline V lookup: CDR1 MNHEY, CDR2 SVGAGI. The CDR3 has 12 amino acids. The DNA of the CDR3 is TGTGCCACCGAGGGGACCTACAATGAGCAGTTCTTC. Its translation: CATEGTYNEQFF.

The chain links TRBV6-5 to TRBJ2-3; 11 positions agree with TRBD2. The CDR3 length is 15 residues. The V gene end was trimmed by 7 bases and the J gene end by 0 bases; junction bases not matched to a gene: 3. Germline CDR1 reads MNHEY; CDR2 reads SVGAGI. DNA for the CDR3: TGTGCCAGCAAGAGGACTAGCGGGAGCACAGATACGCAGTATTTT. It specifies CASKRTSGSTDTQYF.

Worth noting for this clone: The same CDR3 can be traced to other DNA sequences in this sample. The rearrangement uses TRBV25-1 and TRBJ2-1, with D uncertain. The CDR3 has 11 amino acids. In germline, CDR1 is MGHDK, CDR2 SYGVNS. The V and J ends lost 4 bases and 4 bases respectively, with 2 bases between them. The DNA for the CDR3 is TGTGCCAGCAGTGGATACAATGAGCAGTTCTTC. This gives the protein CASSGYNEQFF.

The chain has TRBV10-3 and TRBJ2-2, with D perhaps TRBD1 (6 bases). The V and J ends lost 4 bases and 0 bases respectively, with 12 bases between them. Per germline, CDR1 ENHRY and CDR2 SYGVKD. CDR3 length: 16 residues. The CDR3, as DNA: TGTGCCATCAGTGGCCGGGACACCACGAACACCGGGGAGCTGTTTTTT. The encoded protein is CAISGRDTTNTGELFF.

The chain combines TRBV1 with TRBJ2-7. TRBV1 is an annotated pseudogene. The length of the CDR3 is 13 residues. CDR3 DNA: TGCACCAGCCTTGACCTTGGCTCCTACGAGCAGTACTTC. This translates into CTSLDLGSYEQYF.

This chain connects TRBV7-9 to TRBJ2-3; D is tentatively TRBD1 or TRBD2 (5 bases each). V dropped 3 bases and J dropped 6 bases, with 10 bases sitting between them. Germline-derived CDR1 and CDR2 are SEHNR and FQNEAQ (reference sequence). The CDR3 has 13 amino acids. The CDR3 nucleotides read TGTGCCAGCAGCTTCGGGGCTCCGGATACGCAGTATTTT. Translated: CASSFGAPDTQYF.

The rearrangement joins TRBV10-2 to TRBJ2-7, with 11 bases identical to TRBD2. Germline CDR1 is WSHSY and CDR2 is SAAADI. Germline trimming cut 3 bases from V and 2 bases from J; bases unmatched to any gene: 3. The CDR3 has 15 amino acids. The chain's CDR3 is CASSEASGRTYEQYF. Here the CDR3 DNA reads TGCGCCAGCAGTGAAGCTAGCGGGAGGACCTACGAGCAGTACTTC.

The V call is TRBV9, the J call TRBJ2-2; D is possibly TRBD1 (6 bases). This CDR3 region has 14 residues. V was cut by 2 bases and J by 4 bases, with 9 bases left in between. The germline CDR1 and CDR2 sequences are SGDLS and YYNGEE. The CDR3 DNA reads TGTGCCAGCAGCGTGAGAGGGGGCACCGGGGAGCTGTTTTTT. Translating gives CASSVRGGTGELFF.

The J gene is TRBJ1-3, the V gene TRBV28; a possible D gene is TRBD1 (6 bases). Germline CDR1 and CDR2: MDHEN and SYDVKM. V lost 5 bases, J lost 5 bases, and 16 bases lay in between. The CDR3 extends over 15 amino acids. For the CDR3, the DNA is TGTGCCAGCAGTCGAACCGGGGGACATCGAAACACCATATATTTT. As protein: CASSRTGGHRNTIYF.

This clone was recorded once. This chain joins TRBV5-1 and TRBJ2-1, with TRBD2 identical over 11 bases. The CDR3 contains 19 residues. Trimming removed 0 bases from V and 2 bases from J; junction bases left unmatched: 10. Germline CDR1 is SGHRS and CDR2 is YFSETQ. CDR3 DNA sequence: TGCGCCAGCAGCTTGGTCCAGGGACCGGGACTAGCGGCCTACAATGAGCAGTTCTTC. Protein sequence: CASSLVQGPGLAAYNEQFF.

V usage is TRBV6-6 and J usage is TRBJ1-5; D remains ambiguous. The germline V and J ends were trimmed by 2 bases and 3 bases, with 5 bases remaining between them. Germline values: CDR1 MNHNY, CDR2 SVGAGI (reference sequence). This CDR3 is 13 amino acids long. CDR3: CASSYVHNQPQHF. As DNA, the CDR3 is TGTGCCAGCAGTTACGTCCACAATCAGCCCCAGCATTTT.

The chain links TRBV9 to TRBJ2-7, with 11 bases matching TRBD2. J gave up 0 bases and V 3 bases, and 2 bases lay outside the gene matches. The germline V gene encodes CDR1 SGDLS and CDR2 YYNGEE. The CDR3 runs to 15 residues. This CDR3 reads CASSATSGSSYEQYF. The CDR3 bases are TGTGCCAGCAGCGCCACTAGCGGGAGCTCCTACGAGCAGTACTTC.

V gene TRBV5-1 combines with J gene TRBJ2-7; 7 bases are a match to TRBD2. CDR1 is SGHRS and CDR2 is YFSETQ in the germline V gene. This CDR3 contains 16 residues. The J segment lost 2 bases and the V segment lost 2 bases, leaving 10 bases of the junction unmatched. CDR3 in amino acids: CASSFDSSGAAYEQYF. CDR3 nucleotide sequence: TGCGCCAGCAGCTTTGACTCTAGCGGAGCAGCCTACGAGCAGTACTTC.